A selection of T cell receptor beta chains follows, all from one sample in a study of blood T cell repertoires in COVID-19. Repertoires were generated with immunoSEQ multiplex PCR, while TCRdb's copy carries only in-frame clones and drops some. The top ten hold under 5% of the sample, which has about 77,000 clones, 80% seen once. What was sequenced was peripheral blood. Every receptor here comes from an older woman with acute or convalescent COVID-19. The CDR3 runs from the conserved cysteine through the conserved F or W. D genes are given only for firm matches. Rows may omit the clone size; those that give it use once, few, many or a size class.

J gene | D gene | clone size | V gene | CDR3 DNA | CDR3 protein
TRBJ2-7 | - | - | TRBV9 | TGTGCCAGCAGCGCCGGGGGGGACAGCTCCTACGAGCAGTACTTC | CASSAGGDSSYEQYF
TRBJ1-4 | TRBD1 | few | TRBV5-6 | TGTGCCAGCAGCTCGGACAGGAATGAAAAACTGTTTTTT | CASSSDRNEKLFF
TRBJ1-2 | - | - | TRBV19 | TGTGCCAGTAATCCATTCCCTGGGAGTGACGCTGGCTACACCTTC | CASNPFPGSDAGYTF
TRBJ2-3 | - | - | TRBV27 | TGTGCCAGCAGGATCCTAGGCTCTAGCACAGATACGCAGTATTTT | CASRILGSSTDTQYF
TRBJ1-1 | TRBD1 | - | TRBV7-6 | TGTGCCAGCAGTAGTACGACAGGGGAGATTTTGCACACTGAAGCTTTCTTT | CASSSTTGEILHTEAFF
TRBJ2-1 | TRBD2 | - | TRBV24-1 | TGTGCCACCAGTGATTTCGGGGGGGCAAATGAGCAGTTCTTC | CATSDFGGANEQFF
TRBJ2-2 | TRBD1 | - | TRBV7-2 | TGTGCCAGCACCGACCATGGGATCGGGACAGGGGGCACCGGGGAGCTGTTTTTT | CASTDHGIGTGGTGELFF
TRBJ1-4 | TRBD1 | - | TRBV2 | TGTGCCAGCAGACAGGACAGGGCCTCAACTAATGAAAAACTGTTTTTT | CASRQDRASTNEKLFF
TRBJ2-7 | TRBD1 | - | TRBV18 | TGTGCCAGCTCACCAACGGTAAGGGGGCCAAAGGTGGCCTACGAGCAGTACTTC | CASSPTVRGPKVAYEQYF
TRBJ1-1 | TRBD1 | few | TRBV7-9 | TGTGCCAGTAAAACAGGGGGCGCCTGGGACACTGAAGCTTTCTTT | CASKTGGAWDTEAFF
TRBJ1-3 | - | - | TRBV5-6 | TGTGCCAGCAGCTTGAGCATCATCTCTGGAAACACCATATATTTT | CASSLSIISGNTIYF
TRBJ1-1 | - | - | TRBV29-1 | TGCAGCGTTGAACACACACAGAACACTGAAGCTTTCTTT | CSVEHTQNTEAFF
TRBJ1-1 | TRBD1 | few | TRBV4-1 | TGCGCCAGCTCACCCGACAGGGGGCTAACAGGAACCGAAGCTTTCTTT | CASSPDRGLTGTEAFF
TRBJ1-2 | TRBD1 | few | TRBV4-2 | TGTGCCAGCAGCCAAGAAGGACAGGTTAACTATGGCTACACCTTC | CASSQEGQVNYGYTF
TRBJ1-1 | - | - | TRBV10-3 | TGTGCCATCACTGGGGGAGGCACTGAAGCTTTCTTT | CAITGGGTEAFF
TRBJ2-4 | TRBD2 | - | TRBV4-3 | TGCGCCAGCAGCCAAGATCTGCTAGCGGGGAGCATTCAGTACTTC | CASSQDLLAGSIQYF
TRBJ2-3 | TRBD1 | - | TRBV24-1 | TGTGCCACCAGTAACATTAATTACCGGGACAGGGCCACAGATACGCAGTATTTT | CATSNINYRDRATDTQYF
TRBJ2-7 | - | - | TRBV5-1 | TGCGCCAGCAGCCCCGGGACAACGATGACCTACGAGCAGTACTTC | CASSPGTTMTYEQYF
TRBJ1-5 | - | once | TRBV3-1/TRBV3-2 | TGTGCCAGCAGCCAAGATTGGCAGATCCAGCCCCAGCATTTT | CASSQDWQIQPQHF
TRBJ2-7 | - | - | TRBV9 | TGTGCCAGCAGCGTATACGGTGCGGGTGATGAGCAGTACTTC | CASSVYGAGDEQYF
TRBJ1-3 | - | - | TRBV7-2 | TGTGCCAGCAACTCGGGCAGGGACTCTGGAAACACCATATATTTT | CASNSGRDSGNTIYF